The TCR beta chain described here comes from a study of blood T cell repertoires in COVID-19. V lost 3 bases and J lost 3; bases outside the gene matches: 14. Germline V gene data show CDR1 as DFQATT and CDR2 as SNEGSKA (reference sequence). The CDR3 runs to 17 residues. Clones were sequenced by immunoSEQ multiplex PCR, and TCRdb holds only the in-frame ones, with some missing. Here the sample spans 350,000 to 400,000 clones, about nine tenths being singletons. This sequence joins TRBV20-1 and TRBJ1-5, with TRBD1 matching over 7 bases. What was sequenced was PBMCs or T cells enriched from blood (not recorded which). The clonotype was recovered from a woman aged 40 to 49 who had been exposed to COVID-19. The CDR3 DNA reads as TGCAGTGCTAGTGATCCCCGGGACAGAAGCCCCAATCAGCCCCAGCATTTT. This sequence encodes CSASDPRDRSPNQPQHF.